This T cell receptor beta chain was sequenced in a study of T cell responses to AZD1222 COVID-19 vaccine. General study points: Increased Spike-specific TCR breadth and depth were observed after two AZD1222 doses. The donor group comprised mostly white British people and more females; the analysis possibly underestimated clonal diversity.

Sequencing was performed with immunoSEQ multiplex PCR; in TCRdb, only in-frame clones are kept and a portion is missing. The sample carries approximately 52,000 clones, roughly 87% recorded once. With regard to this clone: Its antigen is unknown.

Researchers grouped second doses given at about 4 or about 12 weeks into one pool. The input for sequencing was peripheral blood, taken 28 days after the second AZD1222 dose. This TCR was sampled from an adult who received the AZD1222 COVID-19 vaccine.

CDR3 sequence (DNA): TGTGCCAGCAGCCCCCTGGGGTTACTAGCGGGAGAGGGCAATGAGCAGTTCTTC. This sequence encodes CASSPLGLLAGEGNEQFF. This chain uses TRBV7-8 with TRBJ2-1; 11 bases line up with TRBD2. Germline V gene lookup returns CDR1 SGHVS and CDR2 FQNEAQ. The V gene end was trimmed by 5 bases and the J gene end by 6 bases; junction bases not matched to a gene: 15. The CDR3 has 18 amino acids.